These 14 T cell receptor beta chains were sequenced from one sample in a study of T cells after posttransplantation cyclophosphamide. The table came from immunoSEQ multiplex PCR; TCRdb's copy has only in-frame clones and leaves some out. The sample includes around 16,000 clones, 84% of them seen just once. Methotrexate plus calcineurin inhibitor accompanied controls' myeloablative marrow transplants; sampling was 1 year later. Sequences were derived from PBMCs, sampled less than 400 days after allogeneic stem cell transplant with calcineurin inhibitor and methotrexate. Receptor source: a young adult male patient who received an allogeneic stem cell transplant from a related donor, was CMV-positive, and had no GVHD. Some T cells may be supplied by the graft donor.

J is TRBJ2-3 and V is TRBV7-2, with D uncertain. CDR1 is SGHTA and CDR2 is FQGNSA in the germline V gene. V shed 3 bases and J shed 0 bases, with 10 bases lying between them. CDR3 size: 15 residues. DNA for the CDR3: TGTGCCAGCAGCTTCGGGTCTTCTAGCACAGATACGCAGTATTTT. It specifies CASSFGSSSTDTQYF.

The chain joins TRBV9 to TRBJ1-4; 8 bases are a match to TRBD1. The CDR3 contains 13 residues. Unmatched junction bases numbered 7, after V lost 4 bases and J lost 11 bases. CDR1 is SGDLS, CDR2 YYNGEE, per germline. CDR3 nucleotide sequence: TGTGCCAGCAGCACTCCCGGGACAGGCAAACTGTTTTTT. Its protein product is CASSTPGTGKLFF. Drawing the rest from reference TRBV9 and TRBJ1-4, the complete variable domain is DSGVTQTPKHLITATGQRVTLRCSPRSGDLSVYWYQQSLDQGLQFLIQYYNGEERAKGNILERFSAQQFPDLHSELNLSSLELGDSALYFCASSTPGTGKLFFGSGTQLSVL.

CDR3 sequence (DNA): TGTGCCACCAGCAGAGGAGGAGAGTTGGGCATGGGGCTCTATGGCTACACCTTC. This sequence encodes CATSRGGELGMGLYGYTF. The chain couples TRBV15 to TRBJ1-2; D might be TRBD1 (5 bases). This CDR3 contains 18 residues. The germline V gene has CDR1 LNHNV and CDR2 YYDKDF (reference sequence). V lost 1 base, J lost 4 bases, and 22 bases lay in between. Full variable domain (missing parts from reference TRBV15 and TRBJ1-2): DAMVIQNPRYQVTQFGKPVTLSCSQTLNHNVMYWYQQKSSQAPKLLFHYYDKDFNNEADTPDNFQSRRPNTSFCFLDIRSPGLGDTAMYLCATSRGGELGMGLYGYTFGSGTRLTVV.

The rearrangement uses TRBV5-1 and TRBJ1-4; 7 nucleotides align to TRBD1. V was clipped by 6 bases and J by 4 bases; unmatched bases: 9. The CDR3 consists of 15 residues. Looked up from germline, CDR1 is SGHRS and CDR2 is YFSETQ. The CDR3 loop reads CASTLAGGFNEKLFF. In DNA form, the CDR3 reads TGCGCCAGCACCCTGGCAGGGGGTTTTAATGAAAAACTGTTTTTT.

The V gene is TRBV19, the J gene TRBJ2-6, with 8 bases identical to TRBD1. This CDR3 has 19 amino acids. J lost 0 bases, V lost 3 bases, and 10 bases had no gene match. CDR1 LNHDA and CDR2 SQIVND come from the germline V gene (reference sequence). The CDR3 sequence: CASSMRSGQVGSGANVLTF. Here the CDR3 DNA reads TGTGCCAGTAGTATGAGGTCGGGACAGGTGGGCTCTGGGGCCAACGTCCTGACTTTC.

This clone was found a few times. The chain has TRBV7-9 and TRBJ1-2; D unresolved. The V gene's germline CDR1 is SEHNR and CDR2 FQNEAQ (reference sequence). The CDR3 spans 14 residues. V lost 3 bases, J lost 4 bases, and 12 bases lay in between. CDR3 amino acids: CASSFGDLSYGYTF. The CDR3 bases are TGTGCCAGCAGCTTCGGGGATTTAAGCTATGGCTACACCTTC.

The chain recombines TRBV5-1 with TRBJ2-7; TRBD2 matches at 7 bases. CDR1 and CDR2 (germline): SGHRS, YFSETQ. CDR3 length: 14 amino acids. Germline trimming cut 7 bases from V and 7 bases from J; bases unmatched to any gene: 14. This chain's CDR3 is CASSRNWGEGEQYF. CDR3 nucleotides: TGCGCCAGCTCCCGGAACTGGGGGGAGGGGGAGCAGTACTTC.

V is TRBV4-2 and J is TRBJ2-7, with 13 bases lining up with TRBD2. Trimming at V came to 0 bases and at J to 3 bases, leaving 8 bases not matched to a gene. From germline, CDR1 is LGHNA and CDR2 YNFKEQ. The CDR3 length is 18 residues. Here the CDR3 reads CASSQDMGLAGIYYEQYF. The CDR3 DNA is TGTGCCAGCAGCCAAGATATGGGACTAGCGGGAATTTACTACGAGCAGTACTTC.

The chain is built from TRBV5-1 and TRBJ2-5, with 7 positions matching TRBD2. CDR1 and CDR2 from the germline V gene are SGHRS and YFSETQ. This CDR3 is 14 amino acids long. With 5 bases clipped from V and 1 base from J, the junction kept 5 bases outside the gene matches. CDR3 region: CASRETGGQETQYF. The CDR3 DNA reads TGCGCCAGCAGAGAGACGGGAGGCCAAGAGACCCAGTACTTC.

The gene calls are TRBV5-6 and TRBJ1-2; 10 nucleotides match TRBD1. This CDR3 comprises 16 residues. Germline V gene data show CDR1 as SGHDT and CDR2 as YYEEEE. V dropped 3 bases and J dropped 4; count of bases not matched to a gene: 9. The CDR3 loop is CASSSTFRDRGYGYTF. In DNA, the CDR3 is TGTGCCAGCAGCTCAACATTTCGGGACAGGGGCTATGGCTACACCTTC. Full variable domain (remainder filled in from reference TRBV5-6 and TRBJ1-2): DAGVTQSPTHLIKTRGQQVTLRCSPKSGHDTVSWYQQALGQGPQFIFQYYEEEERQRGNFPDRFSGHQFPNYSSELNVNALLLGDSALYLCASSSTFRDRGYGYTFGSGTRLTVV.

The genes are TRBV19 and TRBJ2-7; a possible D gene is TRBD2 (5 bases). This CDR3 region has 14 residues. V was trimmed by 6 bases and J by 0 bases, leaving 12 bases between them. Looked up from germline, CDR1 is LNHDA and CDR2 is SQIVND (reference sequence). CDR3 nucleotides: TGTGCCAGTAGAAAGACGGGAAGCTCCTACGAGCAGTACTTC. Its translation is CASRKTGSSYEQYF. Looking up the rest from reference TRBV19 and TRBJ2-7 gives the full variable domain: DGGITQSPKYLFRKEGQNVTLSCEQNLNHDAMYWYRQDPGQGLRLIYYSQIVNDFQKGDIAEGYSVSREKKESFPLTVTSAQKNPTAFYLCASRKTGSSYEQYFGPGTRLTVT.

The J gene is TRBJ2-1, the V gene TRBV4-1; 14 positions match TRBD2. The junction had 2 bases not matched to a gene; V was cut back by 3 bases and J by 7 bases. CDR1 and CDR2 from the germline V gene are MGHRA and YSYEKL. This CDR3 has 15 amino acids. The CDR3 region is CASSQGLAGVNEQFF. CDR3 DNA sequence: TGCGCCAGCAGCCAGGGACTAGCGGGAGTAAATGAGCAGTTCTTC.

The CDR3 region is CASSGVESSYEQYF. CDR3 sequence (DNA): TGCGCCAGCAGTGGAGTAGAGAGCTCCTACGAGCAGTACTTC. This chain connects TRBV10-2 to TRBJ2-7; no firm D call. The CDR3 is made up of 14 amino acids. The V and J ends lost 4 bases and 0 bases respectively, with 10 bases between them. In germline, CDR1 is WSHSY, CDR2 SAAADI.

The chain recombines TRBV7-2 with TRBJ2-7; TRBD2 is a possible D gene (6 bases). V gave up 5 bases and J gave up 2 bases, with 13 bases separating them. There are 14 residues in the CDR3. The germline V gene has CDR1 SGHTA and CDR2 FQGNSA. The CDR3 is CASSKEGGTYEQYF. The CDR3 nucleotides are TGTGCCAGCAGCAAAGAAGGCGGGACCTACGAGCAGTACTTC. Variable domain in full (rest from reference TRBV7-2 and TRBJ2-7): GAGVSQSPSNKVTEKGKDVELRCDPISGHTALYWYRQSLGQGLEFLIYFQGNSAPDKSGLPSDRFSAERTGGSVSTLTIQRTQQEDSAVYLCASSKEGGTYEQYFGPGTRLTVT.